The entry below describes one T cell receptor (beta chain). The antigen remains undetermined. This entry comes from a study of Ad26.COV2.S vaccination and SARS-CoV-2 variants. Background on the study: Donor got 5x10^10 or 1x10^11 viral particles of Ad26.COV2.S. Study-level points and caveats: There was reportedly substantial breadth in spike-specific CD8+ and CD4+ T cell responses after vaccination. Estimates derived from TCR breadth and depth analyses may have underestimated total T cell responses.

Profiling relied on immunoSEQ multiplex PCR, and the TCRdb table lists in-frame clones only, not all of them. The data contain about 440,000 clones, around 90% of them seen just once; the ten biggest clones take up roughly 3.9%. There are 12 residues in the CDR3. Germline assignment: CDR1 SQVTM and CDR2 ANQGSEA. The J segment lost 4 bases and the V segment lost 6 bases, leaving 4 bases of the junction unmatched. The treatment denotes: about 20 received Ad26.COV2.S at low or high dose, single or two shots; a few received placebo; per-sample allocation not given. Material that was analyzed had been drawn on day 63 after the first vaccine or placebo injection. An Ad26 vector carrying the Wuhan-strain SARS-CoV-2 spike served as the vaccine.

The TCR comes from a person between 18 and 65 years old who received the Ad26.COV2.S COVID-19 vaccine or a placebo. This specimen consisted of peripheral blood, obtained in a trial of Ad26.COV2.S vaccine versus placebo. The V and J genes are TRBV29-1 and TRBJ1-2; TRBD1 matches 8 bases. This chain's CDR3 is CSVETGAYGYTF. The CDR3 DNA reads TGCAGCGTCGAGACAGGGGCCTATGGCTACACCTTC. Looking up the rest from reference TRBV29-1 and TRBJ1-2 gives the full variable domain: SAVISQKPSRDICQRGTSLTIQCQVDSQVTMMFWYRQQPGQSLTLIATANQGSEATYESGFVIDKFPISRPNLTFSTLTVSNMSPEDSSIYLCSVETGAYGYTFGSGTRLTVV.